The T cell receptor beta chain under discussion was sequenced for a study of blood T cell repertoires in COVID-19. V was trimmed by 1 base and J by 7 bases, leaving 19 bases between them. The V gene's germline CDR1 is SGHTA and CDR2 FQGNSA. CDR3 length: 16 residues. Sequencing used immunoSEQ multiplex PCR; TCRdb keeps in-frame clones, though not all of them. The sample lists around 700,000 clones; 75% to 90% were seen once. The V gene is TRBV7-2, the J gene TRBJ1-2; a weak D match, TRBD1 (5 bases). The TCR comes from a woman aged 18-29 years with acute or convalescent COVID-19. Material: peripheral blood. CDR3 DNA sequence: TGTGCCAGCAGCTTAGAAGCGGGCGCTTTTCAGGGTGGCTACACCTTC. Its protein product is CASSLEAGAFQGGYTF. Filled out from reference TRBV7-2 and TRBJ1-2, the complete variable domain reads GAGVSQSPSNKVTEKGKDVELRCDPISGHTALYWYRQSLGQGLEFLIYFQGNSAPDKSGLPSDRFSAERTGGSVSTLTIQRTQQEDSAVYLCASSLEAGAFQGGYTFGSGTRLTVV.